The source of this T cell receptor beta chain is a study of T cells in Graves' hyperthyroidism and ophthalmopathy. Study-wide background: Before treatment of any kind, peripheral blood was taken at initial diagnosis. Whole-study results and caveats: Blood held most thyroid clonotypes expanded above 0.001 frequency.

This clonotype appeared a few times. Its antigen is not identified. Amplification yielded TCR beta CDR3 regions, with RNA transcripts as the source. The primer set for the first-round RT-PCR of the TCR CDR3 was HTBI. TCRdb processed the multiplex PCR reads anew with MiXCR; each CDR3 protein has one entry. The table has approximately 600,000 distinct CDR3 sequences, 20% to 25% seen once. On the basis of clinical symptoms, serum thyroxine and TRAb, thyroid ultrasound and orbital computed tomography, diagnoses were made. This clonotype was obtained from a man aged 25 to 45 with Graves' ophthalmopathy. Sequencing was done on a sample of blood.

The CDR3, as DNA: TGCGCCAGCAGCCCGAGGGTGGGCGATGGAGCTTTCTTT. This codes for CASSPRVGDGAFF. The gene calls are TRBV5-1 and TRBJ1-1; D is ambiguous. Germline V gene sequence: CDR1 SGHRS, CDR2 YFSETQ. The CDR3 spans 13 residues. The V end was cut by 4 bases, the J end by 10 bases, with 17 bases between.